This record looks at one T cell receptor beta chain sequence and its context. Its antigen is as yet unknown. This record belongs to a study of T cells in Graves' hyperthyroidism and ophthalmopathy. The wider study: Pretreatment peripheral blood was obtained at initial diagnosis.

Findings of the study overall: The model identified upcoming ophthalmopathy a median roughly 6.5 months ahead of onset.

Per the germline V gene, CDR1 is LNHDA and CDR2 is SQIVND (reference sequence). J gave up 7 bases and V 5 bases, and 6 bases lay outside the gene matches. The CDR3 totals 14 residues. What was amplified from RNA transcripts were TCR beta CDR3 regions. HTBI primers were employed in a first-round RT-PCR of the TCR CDR3. TCRdb passed the multiplex PCR reads through MiXCR, listing each CDR3 protein once. The sample carries more than 500,000 distinct CDR3 sequences, about 15% recorded once. Ophthalmopathy patients showed a Clinical Activity Score of at least 3, NOSPECS grade of at least 4 and duration under 3 months.

The clonotype originates from a woman in her twenties or thirties with Graves' ophthalmopathy. The rearrangement uses TRBV19 and TRBJ2-1, with 9 bases identical to TRBD1. The sequencing input was blood. CDR3 sequence reads: CASSPRDRVNEQFF. CDR3 nucleotides: TGTGCCAGTAGTCCCCGGGACAGGGTAAATGAGCAGTTCTTC.